This TCR beta chain was profiled in a study of T cell clonotyping in hematopoietic cell transplantation (dated by TCRdb to the early 2020s). The study in broad terms: Pretransplant recipient samples were obtained after cytoreduction. A total of 130 to 150 blood samples were gathered in the study from roughly 40 consecutive transplant recipients along with their related donors. Patient recruitment ran from 2015 to early 2017, and follow-up continued until late 2020 or death.

Per the publication, the time point label means: recipient sample about 28 days before transplant, after cytoreduction. Recipient blood was collected about 28 days before transplant and at days 30, 100 and 180 after transplant. Nuclei Lysis Solution was used to extract genomic DNA from fresh or cryopreserved unfractionated peripheral blood mononuclear cells. On the study overall, not on this receptor specifically: A decrease in recipient TCR diversity was observed after transplant, and a progressive increase in pathologically expanded clonotypes was seen from day 30 to day 180. The sample size was limited and the cells went unsorted, which meant the CD4 and CD8 repertoire contributions could not be told apart. Overlap with donor repertoires was found for only a small fraction of recipient repertoires, with over 95% found to appear de novo at the given depth. Inverse Simpson Index values from donors and from recipients before transplant predicted broader TCR repertoire diversity after transplant.

V and J are truncated by 5 bases and 7 bases respectively, leaving an intervening sequence of 14 bases. From the cysteine through the phenylalanine, the CDR3 covers 13 amino acids. Just CDR3 DNA is preserved here, 39 bases in frame from base 1. Sequences GTSNPN (CDR1) and SVGIG (CDR2) are obtained from the germline V gene (reference sequence). The immunoSEQ assay, a bias-controlled multiplex PCR with V- and J-specific primers, was used to amplify TCR beta CDR3 regions from genomic DNA. A second PCR step added a proprietary barcode and Illumina adapter sequences to the CDR3 amplicons. An Illumina MiSeq instrument was used to sequence the CDR3 libraries. On the study's bioinformatics: immunoSEQ Analyzer 3.0 was used for export and quality control, with R Bioconductor and Immunarch used for downstream analyses. Only productive rearrangements within the normalized downsampled data set were used in the calculation of repertoire metrics. In the normalized cohort, a clonotype counted as pathologically expanded if the clonotype was larger than 5 templates. The Inverse Simpson Index was used to measure repertoire diversity. To capture all clonotypes, CMV-specificity analyses were performed on the non-normalized data set. Drawn from immuneACCESS, this table holds only the in-frame rearrangements with V and J called that TCRdb kept. Clones are partly lost; checked studies trace under half to an unresolved V gene and leave the rest unexplained. For V, J and clone size, that table is used; D and trimming come from the DNA. Recorded for this sample are around 27,000 clones; approximately 77% of them occurred a single time. The ten largest clones add up to less than 6.5% of the sample.

A remark on this clone: Its antigen has not been determined. Nothing much larger sits one base from this clone, and base qualities are not available.

The sequence is built from TRBV30 and TRBJ1-4; the D gene lacks a confident call. Sample: peripheral blood mononuclear cells, taken before stem cell transplant. The clonotype comes from a man aged 50 or older with myelodysplastic syndrome. Some clones in this sample may be carry-over from other donors' samples. Read as DNA, the sequence is TGTGCCTGGGAGGGAGGTGGTACTGAAAAACTGTTTTTT. Translated, this is CAWEGGGTEKLFF.